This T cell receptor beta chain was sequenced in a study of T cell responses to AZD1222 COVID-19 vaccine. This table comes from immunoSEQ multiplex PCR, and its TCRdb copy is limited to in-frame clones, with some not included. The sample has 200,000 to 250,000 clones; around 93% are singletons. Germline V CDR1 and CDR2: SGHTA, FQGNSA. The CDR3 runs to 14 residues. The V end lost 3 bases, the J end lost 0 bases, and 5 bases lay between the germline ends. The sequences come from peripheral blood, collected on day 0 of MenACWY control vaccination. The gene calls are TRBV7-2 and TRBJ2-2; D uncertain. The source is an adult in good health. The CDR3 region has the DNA TGTGCCAGCAGCTTTAGCACGAACACCGGGGAGCTGTTTTTT. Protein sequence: CASSFSTNTGELFF.